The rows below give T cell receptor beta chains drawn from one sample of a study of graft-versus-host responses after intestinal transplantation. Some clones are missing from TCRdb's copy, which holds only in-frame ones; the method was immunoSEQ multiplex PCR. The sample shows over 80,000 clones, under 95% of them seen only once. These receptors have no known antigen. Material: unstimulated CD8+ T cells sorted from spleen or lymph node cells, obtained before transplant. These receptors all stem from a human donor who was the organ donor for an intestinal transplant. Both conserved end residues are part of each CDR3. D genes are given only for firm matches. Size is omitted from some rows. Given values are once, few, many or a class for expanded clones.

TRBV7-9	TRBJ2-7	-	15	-	TGCGCCAGCAGCTTAGTTAACAGGGGACTCTCCGAGCAGTACTTC	CASSLVNRGLSEQYF
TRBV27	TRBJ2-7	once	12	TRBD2	TGTGCCAGCAGTCCTAGCGGGGTGAAGCAGTACTTC	CASSPSGVKQYF
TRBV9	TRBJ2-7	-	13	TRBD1	TGTGCCAGCAGCAATGGACAGGGTTACGAGCAGTACTTC	CASSNGQGYEQYF
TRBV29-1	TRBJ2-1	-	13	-	TGCAGCGTCCAGATTCCCTCCTACAATGAGCAGTTCTTC	CSVQIPSYNEQFF
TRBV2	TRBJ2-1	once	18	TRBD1	TGTGCCAGCAGACCCGGGACAGGGGGCAGTCCCGGTTACAATGAGCAGTTCTTC	CASRPGTGGSPGYNEQFF
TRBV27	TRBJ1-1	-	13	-	TGTGCCAGCAGTTTTATACAGGGAACTGAAGCTTTCTTT	CASSFIQGTEAFF
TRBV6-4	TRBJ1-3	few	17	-	TGTGCCAGCAGTGACCCCTCCCCGGAGAGCTCTGGAAACACCATATATTTT	CASSDPSPESSGNTIYF
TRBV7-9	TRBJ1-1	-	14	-	TGTGCCAGCACCCCCCAGGGGAGGAACACTGAAGCTTTCTTT	CASTPQGRNTEAFF
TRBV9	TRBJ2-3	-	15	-	TGTGCCAGCAGCGACTGGGGGGACAGCACAGATACGCAGTATTTT	CASSDWGDSTDTQYF
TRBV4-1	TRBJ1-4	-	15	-	TGCGCCAGCAGCCAAGAGTCGTCAGAGGGTGAAAAACTGTTTTTT	CASSQESSEGEKLFF
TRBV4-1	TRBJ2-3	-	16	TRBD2	TGCGCCAGCAGCCAAGAGGCTAGCGGGGGCACAGATACGCAGTATTTT	CASSQEASGGTDTQYF
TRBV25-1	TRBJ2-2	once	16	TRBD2	TGTGCCAGCAGTGAGTCCGGGACTAGAGGCACCGGGGAGCTGTTTTTT	CASSESGTRGTGELFF
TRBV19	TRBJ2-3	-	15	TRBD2	TGTGCCAGTAGTCCAGTAGCGGGGGGGCCGGATACGCAGTATTTT	CASSPVAGGPDTQYF
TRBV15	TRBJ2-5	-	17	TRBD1	TGTGCCACCAGCAGAGGGACAGGGGCGACAAACCAAGAGACCCAGTACTTC	CATSRGTGATNQETQYF
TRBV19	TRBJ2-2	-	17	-	TGTGCCAGTAGTATGTCGCCTCGGTCCGCGAACACCGGGGAGCTGTTTTTT	CASSMSPRSANTGELFF
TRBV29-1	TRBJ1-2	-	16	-	TGCAGCGTTGAAGATCTTGGCTCCTCAGCTAACTATGGCTACACCTTC	CSVEDLGSSANYGYTF
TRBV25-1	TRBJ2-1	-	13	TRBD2	TGTGCCAGCAGTGAATTCCAGCGGGGTGAGCAGTTCTTC	CASSEFQRGEQFF
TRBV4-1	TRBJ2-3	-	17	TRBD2	TGCGCCAGCAGCCAAGATAGGCGGGCTCTAGCGGAAGATACGCAGTATTTT	CASSQDRRALAEDTQYF
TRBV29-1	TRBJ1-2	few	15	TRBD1	TGCAGCGTTACGGACAGGGGGACTTATAACTATGGCTACACCTTC	CSVTDRGTYNYGYTF
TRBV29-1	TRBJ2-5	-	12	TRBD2	TGCAGCGTGGGGGGGGAAGGGGAGACCCAGTACTTC	CSVGGEGETQYF
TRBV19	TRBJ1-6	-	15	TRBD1	TGTGCCAGTAGTATCCAGGGGGCAGGGGCCTCACCCCTCCACTTT	CASSIQGAGASPLHF
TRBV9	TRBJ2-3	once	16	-	TGTGCCAGCAGCGTAGTCGAGGACTCTAGCACAGATACGCAGTATTTT	CASSVVEDSSTDTQYF
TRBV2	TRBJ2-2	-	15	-	TGTGCCAGCGTCCCGGTCGCCCGGGGCACCGGGGAGCTGTTTTTT	CASVPVARGTGELFF
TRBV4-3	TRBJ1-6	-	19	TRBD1	TGCGCCAGCATCCAGACAGGGGGGGAAGATAGCTCCTATAATTCACCCCTCCACTTT	CASIQTGGEDSSYNSPLHF
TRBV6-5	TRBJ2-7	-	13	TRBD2	TGTGCCAGCATGGTAGCGGGGGAATACGAGCAGTACTTC	CASMVAGEYEQYF
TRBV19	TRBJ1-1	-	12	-	TGTGCCAGTAGTACAGGGAACACTGAAGCTTTCTTT	CASSTGNTEAFF
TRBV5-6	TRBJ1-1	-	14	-	TGTGCCAGCAGCTTGGCTCGGTTGAACACTGAAGCTTTCTTT	CASSLARLNTEAFF
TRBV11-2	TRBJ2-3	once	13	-	TGTGCCAGCAGCTTGGAAGCAGGAGATACGCAGTATTTT	CASSLEAGDTQYF
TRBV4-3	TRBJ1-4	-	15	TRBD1	TGCGCCAGCAGCCACAGGGGACAGGTTACTGAAAAACTGTTTTTT	CASSHRGQVTEKLFF
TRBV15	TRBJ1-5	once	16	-	TGTGCCACCAGCAGAGATGAGAGGACAGTCAATCAGCCCCAGCATTTT	CATSRDERTVNQPQHF
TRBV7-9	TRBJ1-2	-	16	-	TGTGCCAGCAGCTCCCCCTCTGGCAGGGGATTCCATGGCTACACCTTC	CASSSPSGRGFHGYTF
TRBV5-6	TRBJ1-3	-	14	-	TGTGCCAGCAGCTTGCTAGCCAGTGGGAACACCATATATTTT	CASSLLASGNTIYF
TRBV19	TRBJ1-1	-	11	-	TGTGCCAGTAGTTTACGAGGCGAAGCTTTCTTT	CASSLRGEAFF
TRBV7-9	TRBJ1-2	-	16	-	TGTGCCAGCAGCCCTCCGGGGCGGGACTCAAATTCAGGCTACACCTTC	CASSPPGRDSNSGYTF
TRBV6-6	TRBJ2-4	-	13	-	TGTGCCAGCGATCCGGGGTTTACAAACATTCAGTACTTC	CASDPGFTNIQYF
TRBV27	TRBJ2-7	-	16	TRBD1	TGTGCCAGCAGCCAGGGACAGGCTGTCTCGTTCAACGAGCAGTACTTC	CASSQGQAVSFNEQYF
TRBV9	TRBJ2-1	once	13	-	TGTGCCAGCAGCCCGGCCGGGAACAATGAGCAGTTCTTC	CASSPAGNNEQFF
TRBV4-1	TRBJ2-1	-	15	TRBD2	TGCGCCAGCAGCCAAGATGCCGGGGGGGCCAGTGAGCAGTTCTTC	CASSQDAGGASEQFF
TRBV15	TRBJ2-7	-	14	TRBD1	TGTGCCACCAGCAGAGAGGGGACAGGGAGGGAGCAGTACTTC	CATSREGTGREQYF